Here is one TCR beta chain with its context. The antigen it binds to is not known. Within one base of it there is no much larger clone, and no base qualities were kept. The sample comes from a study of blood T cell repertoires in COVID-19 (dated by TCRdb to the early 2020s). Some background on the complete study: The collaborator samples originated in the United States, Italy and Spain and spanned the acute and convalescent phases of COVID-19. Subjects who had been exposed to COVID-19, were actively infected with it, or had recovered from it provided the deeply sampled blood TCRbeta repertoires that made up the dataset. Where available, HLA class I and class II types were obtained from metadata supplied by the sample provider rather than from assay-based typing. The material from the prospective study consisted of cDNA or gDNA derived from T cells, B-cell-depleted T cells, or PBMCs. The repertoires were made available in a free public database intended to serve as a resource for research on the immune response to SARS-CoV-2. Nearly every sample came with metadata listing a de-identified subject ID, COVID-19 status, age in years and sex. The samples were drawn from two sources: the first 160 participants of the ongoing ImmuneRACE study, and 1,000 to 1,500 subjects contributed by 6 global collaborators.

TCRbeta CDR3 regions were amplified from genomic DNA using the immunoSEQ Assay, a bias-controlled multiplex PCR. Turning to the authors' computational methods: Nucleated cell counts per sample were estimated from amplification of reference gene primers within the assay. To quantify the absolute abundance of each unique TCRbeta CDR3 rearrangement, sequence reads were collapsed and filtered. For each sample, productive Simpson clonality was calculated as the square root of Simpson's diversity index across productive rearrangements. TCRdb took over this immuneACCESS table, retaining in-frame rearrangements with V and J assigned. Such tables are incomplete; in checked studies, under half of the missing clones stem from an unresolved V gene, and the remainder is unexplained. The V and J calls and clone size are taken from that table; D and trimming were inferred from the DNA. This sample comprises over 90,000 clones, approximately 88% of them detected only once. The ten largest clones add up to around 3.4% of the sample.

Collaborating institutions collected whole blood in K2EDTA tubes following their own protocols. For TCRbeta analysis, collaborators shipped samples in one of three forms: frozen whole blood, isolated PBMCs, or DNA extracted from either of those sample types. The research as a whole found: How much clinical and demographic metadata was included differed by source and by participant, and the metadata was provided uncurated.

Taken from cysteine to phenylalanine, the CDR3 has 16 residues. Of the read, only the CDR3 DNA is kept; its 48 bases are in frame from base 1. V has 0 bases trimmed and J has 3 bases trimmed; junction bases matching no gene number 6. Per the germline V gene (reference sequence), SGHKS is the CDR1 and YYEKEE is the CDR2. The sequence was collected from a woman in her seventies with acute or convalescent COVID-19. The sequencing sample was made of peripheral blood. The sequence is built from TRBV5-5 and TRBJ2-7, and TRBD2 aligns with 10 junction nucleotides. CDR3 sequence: CASSLESSGRFYEQYF. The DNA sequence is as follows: TGTGCCAGCAGCTTGGAGAGTAGCGGGAGGTTCTACGAGCAGTACTTC. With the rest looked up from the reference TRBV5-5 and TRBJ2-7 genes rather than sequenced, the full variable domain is DAGVTQSPTHLIKTRGQQVTLRCSPISGHKSVSWYQQVLGQGPQFIFQYYEKEERGRGNFPDRFSARQFPNYSSELNVNALLLGDSALYLCASSLESSGRFYEQYFGPGTRLTVT.